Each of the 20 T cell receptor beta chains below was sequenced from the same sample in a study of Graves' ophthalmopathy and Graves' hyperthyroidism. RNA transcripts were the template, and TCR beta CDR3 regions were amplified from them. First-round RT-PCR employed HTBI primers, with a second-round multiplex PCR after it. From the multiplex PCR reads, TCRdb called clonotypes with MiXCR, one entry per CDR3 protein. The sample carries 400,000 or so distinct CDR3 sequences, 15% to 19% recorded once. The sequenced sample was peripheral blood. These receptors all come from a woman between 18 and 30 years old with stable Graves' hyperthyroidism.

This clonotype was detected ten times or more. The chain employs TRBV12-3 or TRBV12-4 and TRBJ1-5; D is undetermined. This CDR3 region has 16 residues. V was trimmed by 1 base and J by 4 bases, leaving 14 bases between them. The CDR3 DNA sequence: TGTGCCAGCAGTTTAGTGGCTGGGCTACAGAATCAGCCCCAGCATTTT. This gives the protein CASSLVAGLQNQPQHF.

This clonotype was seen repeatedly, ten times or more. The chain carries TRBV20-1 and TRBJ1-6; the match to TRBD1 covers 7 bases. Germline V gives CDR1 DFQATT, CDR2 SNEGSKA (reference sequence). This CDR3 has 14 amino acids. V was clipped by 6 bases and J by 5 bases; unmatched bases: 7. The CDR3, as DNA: TGCAGTGCCCGCGGGACAGTTAATAATTCACCCCTCCACTTT. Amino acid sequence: CSARGTVNNSPLHF.

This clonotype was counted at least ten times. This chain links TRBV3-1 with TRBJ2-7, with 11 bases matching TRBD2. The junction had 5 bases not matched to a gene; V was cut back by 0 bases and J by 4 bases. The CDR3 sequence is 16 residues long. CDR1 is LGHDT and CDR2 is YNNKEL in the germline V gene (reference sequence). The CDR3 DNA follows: TGTGCCAGCAGCCAAGATCCTAGCGGGGGGATATACGAGCAGTACTTC. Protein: CASSQDPSGGIYEQYF.

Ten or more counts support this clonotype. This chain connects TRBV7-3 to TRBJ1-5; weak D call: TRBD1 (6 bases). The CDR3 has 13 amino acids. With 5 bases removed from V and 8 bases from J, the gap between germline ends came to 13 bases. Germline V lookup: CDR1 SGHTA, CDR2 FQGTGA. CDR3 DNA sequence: TGTGCCAGCAGCCCCTCAGGGGCCGAGCCCCAGCATTTT. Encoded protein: CASSPSGAEPQHF. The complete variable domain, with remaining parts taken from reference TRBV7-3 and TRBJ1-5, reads GAGVSQTPSNKVTEKGKYVELRCDPISGHTALYWYRQSLGQGPEFLIYFQGTGAADDSGLPNDRFFAVRPEGSVSTLKIQRTERGDSAVYLCASSPSGAEPQHFGDGTRLSIL.

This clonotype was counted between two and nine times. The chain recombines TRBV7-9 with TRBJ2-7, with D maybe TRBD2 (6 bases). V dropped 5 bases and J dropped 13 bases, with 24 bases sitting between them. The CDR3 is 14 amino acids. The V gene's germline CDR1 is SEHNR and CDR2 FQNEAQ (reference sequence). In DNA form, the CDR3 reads TGTGCCAGCAGCGGGCGGGGCAGGACCCAGTGGCAATACTTC. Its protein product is CASSGRGRTQWQYF.

The CDR3 here is CSARDRRQGADEQYF. CDR3 sequence (DNA): TGCAGTGCTAGAGATAGGCGGCAGGGGGCGGACGAGCAGTACTTC. The V gene is TRBV20-1, the J gene TRBJ2-7, with 8 bases fitting TRBD1. The CDR3 runs 15 residues. Trimming removed 0 bases from V and 5 bases from J; junction bases left unmatched: 9. Germline loops: CDR1 DFQATT, CDR2 SNEGSKA (reference sequence).

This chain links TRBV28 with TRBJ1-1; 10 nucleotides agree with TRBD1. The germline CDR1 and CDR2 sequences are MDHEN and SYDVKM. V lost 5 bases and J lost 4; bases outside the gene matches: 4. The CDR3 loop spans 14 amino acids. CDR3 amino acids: CASSDRGLGTEAFF. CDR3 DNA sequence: TGTGCCAGCAGTGACAGGGGGCTCGGCACTGAAGCTTTCTTT. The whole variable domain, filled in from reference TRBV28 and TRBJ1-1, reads DVKVTQSSRYLVKRTGEKVFLECVQDMDHENMFWYRQDPGLGLRLIYFSYDVKMKEKGDIPEGYSVSREKKERFSLILESASTNQTSMYLCASSDRGLGTEAFFGQGTRLTVV.

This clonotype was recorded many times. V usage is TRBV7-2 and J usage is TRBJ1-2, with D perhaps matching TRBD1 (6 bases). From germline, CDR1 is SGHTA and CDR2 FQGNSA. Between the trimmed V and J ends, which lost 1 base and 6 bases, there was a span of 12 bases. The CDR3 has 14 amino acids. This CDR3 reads CASSLDWGRDGYTF. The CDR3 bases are TGTGCCAGCAGCTTAGATTGGGGGCGCGATGGCTACACCTTC.

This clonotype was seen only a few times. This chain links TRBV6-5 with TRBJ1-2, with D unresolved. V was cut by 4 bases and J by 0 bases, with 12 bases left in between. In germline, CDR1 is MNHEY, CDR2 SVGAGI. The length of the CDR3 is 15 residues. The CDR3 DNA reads TGTGCCAGCAGTTCGCAGGAGCCCACTAACTATGGCTACACCTTC. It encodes CASSSQEPTNYGYTF.

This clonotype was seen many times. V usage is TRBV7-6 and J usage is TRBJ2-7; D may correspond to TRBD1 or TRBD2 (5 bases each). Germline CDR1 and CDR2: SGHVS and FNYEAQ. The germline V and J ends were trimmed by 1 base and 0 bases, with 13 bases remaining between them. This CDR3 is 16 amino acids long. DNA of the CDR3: TGTGCCAGCAGCTTAGACCGGGACCGAGGCTCCTACGAGCAGTACTTC. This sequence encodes CASSLDRDRGSYEQYF.

DNA for the CDR3: TGTGCCAGCAGTGAGGGAATCTTGGGCACCGGGGAGCTGTTTTTT. Protein product: CASSEGILGTGELFF. The rearrangement uses TRBV2 and TRBJ2-2; D is unclear. V shed 3 bases and J shed 4 bases, with 12 bases lying between them. Per the germline V gene, CDR1 is SNHLY and CDR2 is FYNNEI. The CDR3 runs to 15 residues.

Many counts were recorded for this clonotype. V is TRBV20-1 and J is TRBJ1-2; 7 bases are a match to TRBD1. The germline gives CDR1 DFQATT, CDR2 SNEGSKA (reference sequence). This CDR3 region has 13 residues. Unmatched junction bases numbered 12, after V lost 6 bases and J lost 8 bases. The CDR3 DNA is TGCAGTGCCACCACCACAGGGGTGGGAGGCTACACCTTC. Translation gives CSATTTGVGGYTF.

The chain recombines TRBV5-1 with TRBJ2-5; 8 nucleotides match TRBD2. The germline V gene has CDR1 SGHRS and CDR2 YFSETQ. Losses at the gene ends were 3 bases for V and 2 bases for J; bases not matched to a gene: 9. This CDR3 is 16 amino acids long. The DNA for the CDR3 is TGCGCCAGCAGCTGGCGGGTAGCGGGATTACAAGAGACCCAGTACTTC. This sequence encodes CASSWRVAGLQETQYF.

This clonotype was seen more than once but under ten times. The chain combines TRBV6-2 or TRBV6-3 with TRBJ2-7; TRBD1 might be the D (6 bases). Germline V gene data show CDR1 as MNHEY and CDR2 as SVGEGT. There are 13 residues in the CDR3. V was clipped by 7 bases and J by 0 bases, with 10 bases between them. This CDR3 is CASKTDSSYEQYF. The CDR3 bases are TGTGCCAGCAAGACGGACAGCTCCTACGAGCAGTACTTC.

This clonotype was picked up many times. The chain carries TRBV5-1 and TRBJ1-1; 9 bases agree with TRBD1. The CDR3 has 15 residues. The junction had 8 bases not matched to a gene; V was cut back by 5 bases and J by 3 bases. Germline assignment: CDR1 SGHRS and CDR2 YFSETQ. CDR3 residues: CASRTTGGRDTEAFF. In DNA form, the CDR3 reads TGCGCCAGCAGGACTACAGGGGGCCGGGACACTGAAGCTTTCTTT.

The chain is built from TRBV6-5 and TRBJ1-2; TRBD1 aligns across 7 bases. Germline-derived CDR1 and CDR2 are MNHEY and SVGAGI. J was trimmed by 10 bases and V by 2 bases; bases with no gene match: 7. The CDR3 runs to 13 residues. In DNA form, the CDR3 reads TGTGCCAGCAGTTACAAGGGGGCGCGGGACTACACCTTC. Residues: CASSYKGARDYTF.

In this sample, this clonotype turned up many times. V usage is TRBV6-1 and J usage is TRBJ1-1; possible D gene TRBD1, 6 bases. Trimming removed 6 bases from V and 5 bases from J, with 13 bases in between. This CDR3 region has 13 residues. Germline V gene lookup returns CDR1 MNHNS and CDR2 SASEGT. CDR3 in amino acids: CASRLRGRTEAFF. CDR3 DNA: TGTGCCAGCAGACTCAGGGGTCGAACTGAAGCTTTCTTT.

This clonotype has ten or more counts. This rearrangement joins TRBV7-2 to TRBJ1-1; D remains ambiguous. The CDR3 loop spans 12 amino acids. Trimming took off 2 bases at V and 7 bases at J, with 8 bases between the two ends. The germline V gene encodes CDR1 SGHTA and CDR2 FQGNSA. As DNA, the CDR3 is TGTGCCAGCAGCTTATTAGGGTTTGAAGCTTTCTTT. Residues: CASSLLGFEAFF.

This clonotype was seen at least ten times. The chain's CDR3 is CASSLKRWGMNTEAFF. The CDR3 DNA follows: TGTGCCAGCAGTTTAAAGAGATGGGGGATGAACACTGAAGCTTTCTTT. The chain has TRBV6-5 and TRBJ1-1, with D tentatively TRBD1 (5 bases). Per germline, CDR1 MNHEY and CDR2 SVGAGI. V lost 4 bases and J 0 bases, leaving 15 bases between the germline ends. CDR3 length: 16 residues.

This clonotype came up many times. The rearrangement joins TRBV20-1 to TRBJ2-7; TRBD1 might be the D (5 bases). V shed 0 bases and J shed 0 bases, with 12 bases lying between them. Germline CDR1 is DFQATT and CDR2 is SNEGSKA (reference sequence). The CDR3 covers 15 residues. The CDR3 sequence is CSARDLDRSSYEQYF. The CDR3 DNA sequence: TGCAGTGCTAGAGATCTAGACAGAAGCTCCTACGAGCAGTACTTC.